This T cell receptor beta chain originates from a study of blood T cell repertoires in COVID-19. In its sample, this clone was seen once. The CDR3 runs to 18 residues. The germline gives CDR1 MGHRA, CDR2 YSYEKL. The ends lost 1 base at V and 7 bases at J; junction bases unmatched: 10. Assay: immunoSEQ multiplex PCR; the TCRdb copy retains only in-frame clones and omits some. The sample includes under 150,000 clones, 70% to 80% of them seen just once. This chain connects TRBV4-1 to TRBJ2-1; 13 bases line up with TRBD2. The sequenced material came from peripheral blood. This TCR derives from a woman aged 45-65 years with active or convalescent COVID-19. The CDR3 is CASSQGWTSGRSRNEQFF. The CDR3 DNA follows: TGCGCCAGCAGCCAAGGATGGACTAGCGGGAGAAGTAGGAATGAGCAGTTCTTC.